This entry features one T cell receptor beta chain sequence. This specimen belongs to a study of PD-L1 blockade in urothelial cancer. Study-wide background: The patients first took atezolizumab in 2014, receiving 1,200 mg intravenously every 3 weeks. Across blood samples, T cells had a median count of about 140,000.

Profiled with immunoSEQ multiplex PCR; TCRdb holds only in-frame clones, not every one. The table lists fewer than 130,000 clones, roughly 84% of them singletons. Germline values: CDR1 MDHEN, CDR2 SYDVKM. Deletions cut 8 bases from V and 0 bases from J, with 10 bases between. The CDR3 totals 14 residues. Sequences were derived from PBMCs, sampled around atezolizumab (anti-PD-L1) treatment. The chain is built from TRBV28 and TRBJ2-2; D not resolved. The TCR comes from a man between 50 and 59 years old with urothelial cancer. The CDR3 region is CASGGPANTGELFF. CDR3 in DNA: TGTGCCAGCGGCGGTCCGGCGAACACCGGGGAGCTGTTTTTT. The full variable domain, rest sourced from reference TRBV28 and TRBJ2-2, is DVKVTQSSRYLVKRTGEKVFLECVQDMDHENMFWYRQDPGLGLRLIYFSYDVKMKEKGDIPEGYSVSREKKERFSLILESASTNQTSMYLCASGGPANTGELFFGEGSRLTVL.